A selection of T cell receptor beta chains follows, all from one sample in a study of blood T cell repertoires in COVID-19. Clones were read by immunoSEQ multiplex PCR, and TCRdb kept only the in-frame ones, dropping some. The table has approximately 160,000 clones, less than 85% seen once. The specimen was PBMCs or T cells enriched from blood (not recorded which). The receptors here all came from a woman between 45 and 60 years old who had recovered from COVID-19. CDR3s include the opening cysteine and the closing phenylalanine or tryptophan. A D gene is named only where the DNA matches it firmly. Only some rows state a clone size, as once, few, many or a class for expanded clones.

-	TRBV7-2	TRBJ1-2	-	TGTGCCAGCAGCTTTGCTACCCAGGACAGATATGTAGGCTACACCTTC	CASSFATQDRYVGYTF
-	TRBV3-1/TRBV3-2	TRBJ2-2	-	TGTGCCAGCAGCCAGGGCAGGGCGTTTGGCGGGGAGCTGTTTTTT	CASSQGRAFGGELFF
TRBD1	TRBV14	TRBJ1-1	few	TGTGCCAGCAGCCAATGGACAGGGGAGAGGATGAACACTGAAGCTTTCTTT	CASSQWTGERMNTEAFF
-	TRBV27	TRBJ1-2	many	TGTGCCAGCAACCAACGGGCGGGGTTTAACTATGGCTACACCTTC	CASNQRAGFNYGYTF
TRBD1	TRBV5-6	TRBJ1-6	-	TGTGCCAGCACCGAAGACAGGGGTTATTCACCCCTCCACTTT	CASTEDRGYSPLHF
-	TRBV6-5	TRBJ1-5	-	TGTGCCAGCAGCCAGGGGAAAGGCAATCAGCCCCAGCATTTT	CASSQGKGNQPQHF
TRBD2	TRBV3-1/TRBV3-2	TRBJ2-5	-	TGTGCCAGCAGCCAACTAGCGGGGGGGCAAGAGACCCAGTACTTC	CASSQLAGGQETQYF
-	TRBV30	TRBJ1-2	-	TGTGCCAGCTACAGGATCGTCAACTATGGCTACACCTTC	CASYRIVNYGYTF
-	TRBV18	TRBJ1-1	-	TGTGCCAGCTCACCCAACCGGGGGTGGGGGACTGAAGCTTTCTTT	CASSPNRGWGTEAFF
TRBD2	TRBV29-1	TRBJ2-2	-	TGCAGCGTTGAAGATCACCTAGCGGGCTCGACGAACTGGACCGGGGAGCTGTTTTTT	CSVEDHLAGSTNWTGELFF
TRBD2	TRBV5-1	TRBJ2-3	-	TGCGCCAGCAGCTTAGCGGGGGGCCCCTGGGATACGCAGTATTTT	CASSLAGGPWDTQYF
-	TRBV4-3	TRBJ1-1	-	TGCGCCAGCAGCCAGGCCCACAAGAACACTGAAGCTTTCTTT	CASSQAHKNTEAFF
TRBD2	TRBV27	TRBJ2-5	-	TGTGCCAGCAGTTTATTAGGACTAGCGTCGGAGACCCAGTACTTC	CASSLLGLASETQYF
TRBD1	TRBV27	TRBJ1-1	-	TGTGCCAGCAGCTCCAGGACAGGGAGTGAAGCTTTCTTT	CASSSRTGSEAFF
TRBD1	TRBV5-1	TRBJ2-1	-	TGCGCCAGCAGCAGGGGACAGGCCACATACAATGAGCAGTTCTTC	CASSRGQATYNEQFF
TRBD1	TRBV11-3	TRBJ2-1	-	TGTGCCAGCAGCGCCGGGACAGGGGGCTCTAATGAGCAGTTCTTC	CASSAGTGGSNEQFF
-	TRBV19	TRBJ1-1	-	TGTGCAGTGGGGAGAAAGGCAGGCGACACTGAAGCTTTCTTT	CAVGRKAGDTEAFF
-	TRBV18	TRBJ1-3	-	TGTGCCAGCTCACCCCCCACCGGGGACACCATATATTTT	CASSPPTGDTIYF
TRBD1	TRBV28	TRBJ1-2	-	TGTGCCAGTGCGGACAGGGGTGGAGGCTACACCTTC	CASADRGGGYTF
-	TRBV4-1	TRBJ2-3	once	TGCGCCAGCAGACAACCCAGCCCGGGGGGCAACACAGATACGCAGTATTTT	CASRQPSPGGNTDTQYF
TRBD1	TRBV5-1	TRBJ1-3	-	TGCGCCAGCAGCTTGACAGGGGTCGACGGCTCTGGAAACACCATATATTTT	CASSLTGVDGSGNTIYF
-	TRBV7-2	TRBJ1-5	-	TGTGCCAGCAGCTTAGAGGGGGGGGCCTTCAATCAGCCCCAGCATTTT	CASSLEGGAFNQPQHF
-	TRBV7-9	TRBJ2-1	-	TGTGCCAGCAGCTTTAGCCTCTCGAGCAATGAGCAGTTCTTC	CASSFSLSSNEQFF
-	TRBV5-1	TRBJ2-1	-	TGCGCCAGCAGCCGACAGGTAGGCTCCTACAATGAGCAGTTCTTC	CASSRQVGSYNEQFF
-	TRBV18	TRBJ1-1	once	TGTGCCAGCTCACCATACCAAAACGAGGGCAGGGGTGAAGCTTTCTTT	CASSPYQNEGRGEAFF
TRBD1	TRBV19	TRBJ1-4	-	TGTGCCAGTGACCCGGGACAGGGAGGCGAAAAACTGTTTTTT	CASDPGQGGEKLFF
TRBD1	TRBV5-4	TRBJ2-5	-	TGTGCCAGCAGCGCGGACAGGGGCGGAAGAGAGACCCAGTACTTC	CASSADRGGRETQYF
TRBD1	TRBV20-1	TRBJ1-2	-	TGCAGTGCTAGTCCTCTTACAGGGGGGACGGACTATGGCTACACCTTC	CSASPLTGGTDYGYTF
-	TRBV7-2	TRBJ1-5	-	TGTGCCAGCAGCTTGGGGGGGGATCAGCCCCAGCATTTT	CASSLGGDQPQHF
-	TRBV27	TRBJ1-1	few	TGTGCCAGCAGTCTGACAGAAAACACTGAAGCTTTCTTT	CASSLTENTEAFF
TRBD2	TRBV9	TRBJ2-2	-	TGTGCCAGCAGCGTAGCACTAGCGGGGGGGCCCGGGGAGCTGTTTTTT	CASSVALAGGPGELFF
-	TRBV20-1	TRBJ1-2	-	TGCAGTGGTGCGGTTGTTGATGGCTACACCTTC	CSGAVVDGYTF
-	TRBV19	TRBJ1-2	-	TGTGCCAGTAGTATAGAGGCCAGGGCCCCCAATGGCTACACCTTC	CASSIEARAPNGYTF
TRBD2	TRBV7-9	TRBJ2-3	-	TGTGCCAGCAGCTCCGGGACTAGCGTGTATTTT	CASSSGTSVYF
-	TRBV28	TRBJ2-5	few	TGTGCCAGCAGATTACAGGGTATAGAGACCCAGTACTTC	CASRLQGIETQYF
-	TRBV5-8	TRBJ1-1	-	TGTGCCAGCAGCTTGGGTCCCACCAGGGGTTCCACTGAAGCTTTCTTT	CASSLGPTRGSTEAFF
-	TRBV6-2/TRBV6-3	TRBJ1-2	-	TGTGCCAGCAGTTACGTCGGTGCTAACTATGGCTACACCTTC	CASSYVGANYGYTF
TRBD1	TRBV7-8	TRBJ1-2	-	TGTGCCAGCAGCCCTCGGACAGGGACCTATGGCTACACCTTC	CASSPRTGTYGYTF
TRBD1	TRBV12-3/TRBV12-4	TRBJ1-6	-	TGTGCCAGCCAGGGGACAGGACATTCACCCCTCCACTTT	CASQGTGHSPLHF
-	TRBV19	TRBJ1-2	-	TGTGCCAGTAACCCGGAGGGCAACCTTAACTATGGCTACACCTTC	CASNPEGNLNYGYTF
TRBD2	TRBV28	TRBJ2-5	-	TGTGCCAGCAGTGAAGCGGGAGCTCGGGGGGAGACCCAGTACTTC	CASSEAGARGETQYF
-	TRBV19	TRBJ1-1	-	TGTGCCAGTAGTAATTTATTCAGGTCCGCCACTGAAGCTTTCTTT	CASSNLFRSATEAFF
-	TRBV10-3	TRBJ1-3	-	TGTGCCATCAGTGAGGCCGGGTCTGGAAACACCATATATTTT	CAISEAGSGNTIYF
TRBD1	TRBV6-2/TRBV6-3	TRBJ1-1	-	TGTGCCAGCAGTTACGGCAGGGGGCGTCAAGCTTTCTTT	CASSYGRGRQAFF
-	TRBV13	TRBJ1-1	-	TGTGCCAGCAGCTCTTTCGCTTTGCCGGGGACTGAAGCTTTCTTT	CASSSFALPGTEAFF
-	TRBV6-5	TRBJ1-2	-	TGTGCCAGCAGTTACTCTGCAACAGGAAATCGCTACACCTTC	CASSYSATGNRYTF